This T cell receptor (beta chain) emerged from a study of OX40 agonist ivuxolimab in advanced cancers. CDR1 is MNHEY, CDR2 SMNVEV, per germline (reference sequence). The CDR3 loop spans 13 amino acids. V lost 2 bases, J lost 7 bases, and 12 bases lay in between. Assay: immunoSEQ multiplex PCR; the TCRdb copy retains only in-frame clones and omits some. The data hold tens of thousands of clones, with around 94% observed a single time. Here the sequenced sample was CD4+ or CD8+ T cells sorted from blood, taken in a trial of the OX40 agonist ivuxolimab. This TCR was sampled from an adult with an advanced solid tumor such as melanoma, head and neck, liver or kidney cancer. The chain couples TRBV27 to TRBJ2-7; D is ambiguous. CDR3 sequence reads: CASSLLQSGEQYF. The CDR3 bases are TGTGCCAGCAGTTTACTACAGAGTGGGGAGCAGTACTTC.